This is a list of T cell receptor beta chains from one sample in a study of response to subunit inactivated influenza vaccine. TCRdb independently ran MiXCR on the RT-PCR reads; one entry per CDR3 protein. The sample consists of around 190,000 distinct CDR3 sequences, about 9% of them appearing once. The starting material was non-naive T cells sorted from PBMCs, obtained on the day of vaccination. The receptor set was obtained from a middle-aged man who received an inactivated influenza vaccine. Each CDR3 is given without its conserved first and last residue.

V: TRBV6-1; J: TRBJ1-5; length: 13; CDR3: ASSDIWTGGQPQH
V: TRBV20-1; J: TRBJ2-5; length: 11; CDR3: SATAGRVETQY
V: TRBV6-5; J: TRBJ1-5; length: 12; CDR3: ASSSRGLWQPQH
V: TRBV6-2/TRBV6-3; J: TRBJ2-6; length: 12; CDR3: ASSWFVGANVLT
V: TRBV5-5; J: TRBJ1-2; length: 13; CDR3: ASSLEGPGRGGYT
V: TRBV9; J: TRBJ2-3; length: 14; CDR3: ASSASGGSDTDTQY
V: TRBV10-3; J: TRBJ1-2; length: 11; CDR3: AISGTPAYGYT
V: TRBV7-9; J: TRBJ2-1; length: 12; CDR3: ASRGQGAFNEQF
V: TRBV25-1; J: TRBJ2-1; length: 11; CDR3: ASSEGRHNEQF
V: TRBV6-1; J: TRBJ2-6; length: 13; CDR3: ASGTGGGGANVLT